This T cell receptor (beta chain) came from a study of human thymus T cells. Study-level results: V and J gene usage appeared biased in thymic and blood repertoires.

Method: immunoSEQ multiplex PCR; TCRdb's copy keeps in-frame clones and lacks some. The sample lists some 130,000 clones; 90% to 95% were seen once. With regard to this clone: Its antigen is not known.

CDR1 and CDR2 (germline): SGHDT, YYEEEE. Between the trimmed V and J ends, which lost 0 bases and 0 bases, there was a span of 20 bases. CDR3 length: 19 amino acids. Thymus tissue for the work was resected from patients undergoing corrective heart surgery. Sequencing was done on a sample of thymus tissue. The chain uses TRBV5-6 and TRBJ2-3; D could derive from TRBD1 or TRBD2 (5 bases each). The receptor's source is a boy younger than two with a congenital heart defect but otherwise immunologically healthy. The CDR3 DNA reads TGTGCCAGCAGCTTGGACCGGGGACGGCGGTCTGTTAGCACAGATACGCAGTATTTT. Its translation is CASSLDRGRRSVSTDTQYF.